This T cell receptor beta chain was documented in a study of CD8 T cells in Susac syndrome. Study at large: The sequenced Susac syndrome patients comprised six with active disease and fewer than ten in remission. The Susac syndrome patients were therapy-naive, on corticosteroids, or on intravenous immunoglobulin alone at blood draw. The study, taken as a whole, reports: CD8+ clonal expansion in Susac was maximal in TEMRA cells and in active patients.

Random hexamers primed reverse transcription of about 0.5 to 1 ug RNA. In TCRdb, the immunoSEQ multiplex PCR reads were re-called with MiXCR into one record per CDR3 protein. Of some 140,000 distinct CDR3 sequences in the sample, approximately 95% were seen once. Remarks on this clonotype: Its antigen is not identified.

This CDR3 has 15 residues. V lost 4 bases and J 0 bases, leaving 10 bases between the germline ends. The germline gives CDR1 LNHNV, CDR2 YYDKDF (reference sequence). TEMRA cells were FACS-enriched, unlike CD8+ and CD4+ T cells, which were negatively isolated. This chain uses TRBV15 with TRBJ1-5; no clear D. Material: CD8+ T cells from PBMCs. The TCR comes from a human donor with Susac syndrome. The CDR3 sequence is CATSIERGSNQPQHF. Here the CDR3 DNA reads TGTGCCACCAGCATAGAGCGGGGTAGCAATCAGCCCCAGCATTTT.